One sample yielded the 10 T cell receptor beta chains listed below, sequenced in a study of blood T cell repertoires in COVID-19. Method: immunoSEQ multiplex PCR; TCRdb's copy keeps in-frame clones and lacks some. The data hold about 120,000 clones, with about nine tenths observed a single time. The sample comprised peripheral blood. These receptors were taken from a man aged 35-49 years with acute or convalescent COVID-19.

The chain employs TRBV5-6 and TRBJ1-2; D gene uncertain. Germline CDR1 and CDR2: SGHDT and YYEEEE. The length of the CDR3 is 14 residues. Between the trimmed V and J ends, which lost 4 bases and 2 bases, there was a span of 12 bases. CDR3 protein: CASSPFTENYGYTF. CDR3 nucleotide sequence: TGTGCCAGCAGCCCATTCACAGAAAACTATGGCTACACCTTC.

This clone was found once. The V call is TRBV6-5, the J call TRBJ1-2; the D is unclear. Trimming cost V 8 bases and J 2 bases, with 18 bases left between them. CDR1 and CDR2 from the germline V gene are MNHEY and SVGAGI. The CDR3 consists of 15 residues. The chain's CDR3 is CASDGWGGRNYGYTF. The CDR3, as DNA: TGTGCCAGCGATGGATGGGGAGGTCGGAACTATGGCTACACCTTC.

The chain recombines TRBV19 with TRBJ2-5, with D perhaps TRBD1 (5 bases). Trimming took 9 bases from V and 4 from J, leaving 15 bases between them. The CDR3 loop spans 13 amino acids. The germline CDR1 and CDR2 sequences are LNHDA and SQIVND (reference sequence). The chain's CDR3 is CASRQNLRETQYF. The CDR3 DNA reads TGTGCCAGCCGACAGAACCTTCGAGAGACCCAGTACTTC.

This rearrangement joins TRBV10-3 to TRBJ1-2, with D perhaps TRBD1 (6 bases). The CDR3 length is 14 residues. Germline loops: CDR1 ENHRY, CDR2 SYGVKD. Trimming took 5 bases from V and 5 from J, leaving 15 bases between them. This CDR3 is CAISLTGNDYGYTF. CDR3 sequence (DNA): TGTGCCATCAGTTTAACAGGGAACGATTATGGCTACACCTTC.

The genes are TRBV7-4 and TRBJ1-2; D is unresolved. Germline V gene data show CDR1 as SGHVT and CDR2 as SQSDAQ. This CDR3 is built from 10 residues. Trimming removed 8 bases from V and 7 bases from J, with 8 bases in between. This chain's CDR3 is CASPSRGYTF. The CDR3 DNA is TGTGCCAGCCCCAGTCGTGGCTACACCTTC. Filled out from reference TRBV7-4 and TRBJ1-2, the complete variable domain reads GAGVSQSPRYKVAKRGRDVALRCDSISGHVTLYWYRQTLGQGSEVLTYSQSDAQRDKSGRPSGRFSAERPERSVSTLKIQRTEQGDSAVYLCASPSRGYTFGSGTRLTVV.

This clone was counted a single time. V is TRBV5-3 and J is TRBJ2-5; 9 bases map to TRBD2. TRBV5-3 falls under the ORF class, with uncertain function. This CDR3 has 15 residues. The trim removed 0 bases at V and 5 bases at J, leaving 5 bases unmatched. The CDR3 DNA follows: TGTGCCAGAAGCTTGGTGCGGGAGGGCCAGGAGACCCAGTACTTC. This encodes CARSLVREGQETQYF.

This rearrangement joins TRBV30 to TRBJ2-2; tentative D call: TRBD2 (7 bases). CDR1 and CDR2 from the germline V gene are GTSNPN and SVGIG (reference sequence). The CDR3 runs to 13 residues. V lost 5 bases to trimming and J lost 5 bases, with 12 bases between them. This CDR3 reads CAWEGGKTGELFF. CDR3 bases: TGTGCCTGGGAGGGGGGGAAAACCGGGGAGCTGTTTTTT.

In this sample, this clone turned up once. The chain links TRBV6-4 to TRBJ1-2; 8 bases fit TRBD1. CDR1 and CDR2 (germline): MRHNA, SNTAGT. V was clipped by 2 bases and J by 8 bases; unmatched bases: 10. The CDR3 loop spans 15 amino acids. The CDR3 nucleotides are TGTGCCAGCAGTGACCCGGGACAGGCGCCTCGGGGCTACACCTTC. It specifies CASSDPGQAPRGYTF.

This chain uses TRBV6-2 or TRBV6-3 with TRBJ2-1; 11 nucleotides align to TRBD1. CDR3 length equals 18 residues. V trimming: 1 base; J trimming: 8 bases; junction bases outside the gene matches: 13. Germline V gene lookup returns CDR1 MNHEY and CDR2 SVGEGT. The CDR3: CASSYFGAGQGAVYEQFF. In DNA, the CDR3 is TGTGCCAGCAGTTACTTTGGGGCCGGACAGGGGGCGGTATATGAGCAGTTCTTC.

The chain is built from TRBV18 and TRBJ2-3, with a tentative D call TRBD2 (5 bases). The CDR3 sequence is 14 residues long. Germline CDR1 is KGHSH and CDR2 is LQKENI. V dropped 5 bases and J dropped 5 bases, with 14 bases sitting between them. In nucleotides, the CDR3 is TGTGCCAGCTCAACCGGGATCCTCGGAGATACGCAGTATTTT. Encoded protein: CASSTGILGDTQYF. The whole variable domain, remainder taken from reference TRBV18 and TRBJ2-3, is NAGVMQNPRHLVRRRGQEARLRCSPMKGHSHVYWYRQLPEEGLKFMVYLQKENIIDESGMPKERFSAEFPKEGPSILRIQQVVRGDSAAYFCASSTGILGDTQYFGPGTRLTVL.